One T cell receptor (beta chain) is described in this entry. This clonotype was seen just once. The target of this receptor is not known. Base quality data are lacking; no much larger clone is found one base away. One read alone is a weak basis. These data come from a study of T-cell memory formation after mild COVID-19 listed by TCRdb under 2021. About the study as a whole: TCR sequence clusters from the two donors were largely donor specific. In a couple of donors, T-cell clones that expanded and contracted after mild COVID-19 were tracked by sequencing TCRalpha and TCRbeta repertoires over time. Two young, previously healthy adult volunteers made up the cohort, one male and one female. General study outcomes and caveats: Some responding clones were detected in pre-infection memory, suggesting pre-existing cross-reactive memory T cells joined the SARS-CoV-2 response. Contracting CD4+ clones turned up mainly in the CM and EM memory subsets, whereas EMRA was where CD8+ clones were enriched. The study covered only a couple of mild cases, and larger cohorts including severe cases with pre-infection samples were considered necessary. From day 15 to 85, contracting clones showed balanced CD4/CD8 phenotypes, whereas a second wave of clones that expanded from day 15 to 37 leaned towards CD4+. The second-wave clones that peaked on day 37 were not confirmed to be SARS-CoV-2 specific.

Ficoll-Paque density gradient centrifugation was used to isolate PBMCs. TCRdb shows the sequencer as Illumina NovaSeq 6000. TCRalpha and TCRbeta cDNA libraries were constructed by 5'RACE with constant-segment primers, with sample barcodes and unique molecular identifiers being introduced. Trizol reagent was used to extract RNA from every sample. The libraries were amplified in two PCR steps, and the second step added a second sample barcode and Illumina TruSeq adapters. Libraries were sequenced on an Illumina NovaSeq with 2 x 150 bp paired-end reads. In the authors' own workflow: Reads were demultiplexed and collapsed into UMI-guided consensus sequences with migec v1.2.7. Using mixcr v2.1.11, the UMI consensuses were aligned to TRA and TRB V and J templates and assembled into clonotypes. Clonotypes were classified as expanded or contracted when called significant by both edgeR and NoisET, with noise models trained on biological replicates. For edgeR calls, a false discovery rate-adjusted p below 0.01 and a log2 fold-change threshold of 1 were applied. As an exploratory analysis of dynamics, max-normalized trajectories of the 1000 most abundant clonotypes were examined with PCA combined with hierarchical clustering. Each responding clone was given a CD4 or CD8 phenotype based on the CD4+ and CD8+ repertoires, which had been sequenced separately. TCRdb handled the public reads itself, with Q25 trimming in fastp and clone calling in MiXCR, and kept productive beta chains. Each entry is one CDR3 protein sequence, shown with its most common DNA and genes. These V and J calls originate from TCRdb's pipeline instead of the authors' own analysis. The sample yields roughly 200,000 distinct CDR3 sequences; 20% to 25% were counted once. The top ten clonotypes cover 20% to 25% of the sample.

The V end loses 4 bases and the J end loses 4 bases, and a stretch of 11 bases separates them. The CDR3 contains 14 residues, cysteine and phenylalanine counted. Of the read, only the CDR3 DNA is kept; its 42 bases are in frame from base 1. Recombination linked TRBV12-3 or TRBV12-4 to TRBJ1-5, with the D gene too uncertain to name. The sequencing sample was made of PBMCs or a T cell subset sorted from them (not recorded which). The TCR sequence derives from an adult woman who had mild COVID-19 (a few samples of this study predate the infection). The sample titles of this study are shuffled in the database, so cell type and time point are left out; the donor was told from shared clones. Here the CDR3 is given as CASSSGQPNQPQHF. The nucleotides are TGTGCCAGCAGTTCGGGCCAGCCTAATCAGCCCCAGCATTTT.